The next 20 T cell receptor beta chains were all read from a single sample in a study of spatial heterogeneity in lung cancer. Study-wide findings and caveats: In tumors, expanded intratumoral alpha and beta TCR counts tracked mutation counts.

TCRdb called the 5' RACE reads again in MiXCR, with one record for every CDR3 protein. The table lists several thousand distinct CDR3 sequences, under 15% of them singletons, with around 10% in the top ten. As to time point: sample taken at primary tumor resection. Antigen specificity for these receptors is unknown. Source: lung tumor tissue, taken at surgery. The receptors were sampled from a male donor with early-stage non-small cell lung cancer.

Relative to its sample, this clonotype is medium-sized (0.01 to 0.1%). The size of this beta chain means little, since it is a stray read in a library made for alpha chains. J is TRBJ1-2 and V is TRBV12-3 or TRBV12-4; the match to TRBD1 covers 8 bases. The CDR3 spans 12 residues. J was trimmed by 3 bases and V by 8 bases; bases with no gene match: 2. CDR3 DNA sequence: TGTGCCAGCGGACAGGGCGACTATGGCTACACCTTC. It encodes CASGQGDYGYTF.

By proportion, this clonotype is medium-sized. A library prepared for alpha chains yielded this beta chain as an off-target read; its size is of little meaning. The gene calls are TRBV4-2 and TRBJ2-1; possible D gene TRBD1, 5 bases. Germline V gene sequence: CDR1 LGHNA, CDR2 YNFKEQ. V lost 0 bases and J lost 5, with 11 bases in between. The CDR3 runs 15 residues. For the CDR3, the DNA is TGTGCCAGCAGCCAAGATAGGGGTTCCAACAATGAGCAGTTCTTC. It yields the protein CASSQDRGSNNEQFF.

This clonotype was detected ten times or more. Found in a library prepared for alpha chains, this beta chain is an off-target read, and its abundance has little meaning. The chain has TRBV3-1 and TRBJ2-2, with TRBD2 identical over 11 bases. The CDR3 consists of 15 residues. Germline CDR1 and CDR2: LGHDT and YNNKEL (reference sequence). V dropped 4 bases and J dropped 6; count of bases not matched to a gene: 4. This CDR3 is CASSPILAGAGELFF. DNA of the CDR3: TGTGCCAGCAGCCCTATACTAGCGGGAGCCGGGGAGCTGTTTTTT.

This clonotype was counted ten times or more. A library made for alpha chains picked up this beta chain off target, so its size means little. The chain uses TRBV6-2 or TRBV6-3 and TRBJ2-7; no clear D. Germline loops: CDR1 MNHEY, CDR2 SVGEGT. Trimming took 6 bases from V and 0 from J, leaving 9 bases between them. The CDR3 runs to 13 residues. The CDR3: CASSPDSSYEQYF. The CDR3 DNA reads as TGTGCCAGCAGCCCCGATTCCTCCTACGAGCAGTACTTC.

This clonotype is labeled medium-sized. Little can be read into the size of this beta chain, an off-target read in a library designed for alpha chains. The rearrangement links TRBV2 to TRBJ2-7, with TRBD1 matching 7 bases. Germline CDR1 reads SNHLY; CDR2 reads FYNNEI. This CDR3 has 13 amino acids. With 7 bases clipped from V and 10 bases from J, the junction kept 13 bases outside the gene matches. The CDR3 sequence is CASTESDRVAQYF. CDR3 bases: TGTGCCAGCACAGAGTCCGACAGGGTCGCTCAGTACTTC.

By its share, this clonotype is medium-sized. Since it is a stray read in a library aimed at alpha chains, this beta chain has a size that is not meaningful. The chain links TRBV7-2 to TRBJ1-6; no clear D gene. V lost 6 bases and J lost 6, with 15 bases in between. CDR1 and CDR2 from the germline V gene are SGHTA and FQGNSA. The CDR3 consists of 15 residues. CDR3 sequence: CASSLKEGSNSPLHF. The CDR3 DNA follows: TGTGCCAGCAGTTTAAAGGAGGGATCTAATTCACCCCTCCACTTT.

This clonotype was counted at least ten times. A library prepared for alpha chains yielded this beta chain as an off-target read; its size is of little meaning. The CDR3 coding sequence is TGCGCCAGCAGCCTTGTCCAGGAAAAGCCCTTAGGTAATGAGCAGTTCTTC. This gives the protein CASSLVQEKPLGNEQFF. The chain has TRBV4-1 and TRBJ2-1; D not certain. Germline V lookup: CDR1 MGHRA, CDR2 YSYEKL. V lost 4 bases, J lost 7 bases, and 23 bases lay in between. The CDR3 is 17 residues long.

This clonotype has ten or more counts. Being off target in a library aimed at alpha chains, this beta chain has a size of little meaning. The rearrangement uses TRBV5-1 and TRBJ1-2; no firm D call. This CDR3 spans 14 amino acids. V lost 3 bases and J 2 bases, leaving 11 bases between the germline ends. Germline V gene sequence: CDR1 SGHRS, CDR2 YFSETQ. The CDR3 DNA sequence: TGCGCCAGCAGCTCTATCAATGTGAACTATGGCTACACCTTC. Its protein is CASSSINVNYGYTF. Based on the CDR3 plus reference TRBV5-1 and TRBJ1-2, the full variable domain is KAGVTQTPRYLIKTRGQQVTLSCSPISGHRSVSWYQQTPGQGLQFLFEYFSETQRNKGNFPGRFSGRQFSNSRSEMNVSTLELGDSALYLCASSSINVNYGYTFGSGTRLTVV.

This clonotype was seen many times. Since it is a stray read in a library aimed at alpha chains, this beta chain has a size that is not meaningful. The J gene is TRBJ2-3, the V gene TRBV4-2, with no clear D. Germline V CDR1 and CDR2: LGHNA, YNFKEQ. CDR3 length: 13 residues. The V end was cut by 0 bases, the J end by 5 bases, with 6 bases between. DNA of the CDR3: TGTGCCAGCAGCCAAGAAGGGTTAGATACGCAGTATTTT. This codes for CASSQEGLDTQYF.

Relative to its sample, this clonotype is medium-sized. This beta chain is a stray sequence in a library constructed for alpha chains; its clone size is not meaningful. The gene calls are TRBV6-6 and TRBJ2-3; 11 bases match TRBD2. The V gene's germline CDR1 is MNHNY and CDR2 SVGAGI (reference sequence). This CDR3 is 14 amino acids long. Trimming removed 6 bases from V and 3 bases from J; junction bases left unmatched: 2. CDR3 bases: TGTGCCAGCAGCAGGACTAGCGGGACAGATACGCAGTATTTT. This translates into CASSRTSGTDTQYF.

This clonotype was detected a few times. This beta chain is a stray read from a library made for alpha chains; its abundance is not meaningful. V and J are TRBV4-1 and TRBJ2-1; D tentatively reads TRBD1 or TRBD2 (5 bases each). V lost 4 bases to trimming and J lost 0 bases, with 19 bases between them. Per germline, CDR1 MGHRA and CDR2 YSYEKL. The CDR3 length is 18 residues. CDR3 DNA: TGCGCCAGCAGCCGGGGACCCGCGGGCGGACCCTCCTACAATGAGCAGTTCTTC. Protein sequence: CASSRGPAGGPSYNEQFF.

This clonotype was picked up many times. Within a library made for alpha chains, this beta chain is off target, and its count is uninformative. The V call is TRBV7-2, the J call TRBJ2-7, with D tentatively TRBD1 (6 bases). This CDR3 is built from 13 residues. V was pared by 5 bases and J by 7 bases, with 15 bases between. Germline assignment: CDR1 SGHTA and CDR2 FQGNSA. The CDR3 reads CASSPNREVEQYF. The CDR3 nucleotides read TGTGCCAGCAGCCCAAACAGGGAAGTGGAGCAGTACTTC.

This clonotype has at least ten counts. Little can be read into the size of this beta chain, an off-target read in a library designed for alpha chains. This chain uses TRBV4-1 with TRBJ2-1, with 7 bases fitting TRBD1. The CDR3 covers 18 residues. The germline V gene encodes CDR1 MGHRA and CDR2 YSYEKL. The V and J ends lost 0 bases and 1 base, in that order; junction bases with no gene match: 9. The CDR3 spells CASSQEGLGTVSYNEQFF. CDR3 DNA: TGCGCCAGCAGCCAAGAGGGGCTCGGGACAGTATCCTACAATGAGCAGTTCTTC.

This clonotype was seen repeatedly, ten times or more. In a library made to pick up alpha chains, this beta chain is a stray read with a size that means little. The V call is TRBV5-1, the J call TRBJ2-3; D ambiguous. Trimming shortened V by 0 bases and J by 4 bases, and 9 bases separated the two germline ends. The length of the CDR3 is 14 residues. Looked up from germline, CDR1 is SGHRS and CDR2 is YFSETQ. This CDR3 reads CASSLVGSPDTQYF. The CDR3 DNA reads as TGCGCCAGCAGCTTGGTTGGTAGCCCAGATACGCAGTATTTT.

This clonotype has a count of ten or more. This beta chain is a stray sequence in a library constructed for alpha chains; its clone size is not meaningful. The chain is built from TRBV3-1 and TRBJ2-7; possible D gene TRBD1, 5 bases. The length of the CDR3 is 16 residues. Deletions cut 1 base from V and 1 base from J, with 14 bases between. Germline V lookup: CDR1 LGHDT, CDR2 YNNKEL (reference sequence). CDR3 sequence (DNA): TGTGCCAGCAGCCAAGCAGGGCGCGAACGATCCTACGAGCAGTACTTC. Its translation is CASSQAGRERSYEQYF.

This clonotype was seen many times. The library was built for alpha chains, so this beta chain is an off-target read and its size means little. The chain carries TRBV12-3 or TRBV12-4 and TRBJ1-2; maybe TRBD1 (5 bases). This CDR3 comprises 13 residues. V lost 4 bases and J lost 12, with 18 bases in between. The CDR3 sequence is CASSSGTYTFHTF. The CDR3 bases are TGTGCCAGCAGTTCCGGGACCTACACCTTCCACACCTTC.

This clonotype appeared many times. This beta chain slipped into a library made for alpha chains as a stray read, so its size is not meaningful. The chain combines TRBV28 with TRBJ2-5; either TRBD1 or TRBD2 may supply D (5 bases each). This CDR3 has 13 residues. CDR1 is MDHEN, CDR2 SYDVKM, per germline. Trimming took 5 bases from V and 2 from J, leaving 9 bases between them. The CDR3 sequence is CASSRDGQETQYF. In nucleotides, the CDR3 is TGTGCCAGCAGTCGGGACGGTCAAGAGACCCAGTACTTC.

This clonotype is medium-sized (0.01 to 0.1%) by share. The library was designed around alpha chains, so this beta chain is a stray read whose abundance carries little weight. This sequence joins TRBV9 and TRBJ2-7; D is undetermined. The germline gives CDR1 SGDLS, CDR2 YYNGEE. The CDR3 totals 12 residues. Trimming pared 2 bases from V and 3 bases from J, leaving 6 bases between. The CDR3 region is CASSVSDYEQYF. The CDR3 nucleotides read TGTGCCAGCAGCGTCTCTGACTACGAGCAGTACTTC.

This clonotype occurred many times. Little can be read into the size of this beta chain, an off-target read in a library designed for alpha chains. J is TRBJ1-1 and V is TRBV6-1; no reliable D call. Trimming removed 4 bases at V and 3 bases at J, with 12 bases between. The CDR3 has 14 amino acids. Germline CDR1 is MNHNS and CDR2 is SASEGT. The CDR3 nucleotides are TGTGCCAGCAGTGTCAGTATAGGGTACACTGAAGCTTTCTTT. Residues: CASSVSIGYTEAFF.

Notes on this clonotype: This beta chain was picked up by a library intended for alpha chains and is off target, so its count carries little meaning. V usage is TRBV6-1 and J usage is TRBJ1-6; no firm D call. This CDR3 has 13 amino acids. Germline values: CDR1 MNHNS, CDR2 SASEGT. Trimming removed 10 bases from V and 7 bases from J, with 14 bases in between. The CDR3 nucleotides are TGTGCCAAGAGAGAAACCCAAAATTCACCCCTCCACTTT. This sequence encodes CAKRETQNSPLHF.